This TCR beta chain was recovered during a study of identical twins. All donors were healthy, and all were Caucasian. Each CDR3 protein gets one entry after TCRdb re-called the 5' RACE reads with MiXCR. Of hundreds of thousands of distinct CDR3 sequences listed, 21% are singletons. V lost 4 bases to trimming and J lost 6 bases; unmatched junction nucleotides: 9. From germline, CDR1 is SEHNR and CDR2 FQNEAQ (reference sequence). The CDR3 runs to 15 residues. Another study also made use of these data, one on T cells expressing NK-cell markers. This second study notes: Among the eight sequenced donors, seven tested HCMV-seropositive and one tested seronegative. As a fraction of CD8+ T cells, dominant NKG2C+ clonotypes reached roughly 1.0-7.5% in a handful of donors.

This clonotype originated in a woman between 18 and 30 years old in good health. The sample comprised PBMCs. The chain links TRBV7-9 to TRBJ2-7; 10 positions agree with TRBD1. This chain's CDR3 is CASSSQGQGTSEQYF. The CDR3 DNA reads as TGTGCCAGCAGCTCACAGGGACAGGGGACCTCCGAGCAGTACTTC.